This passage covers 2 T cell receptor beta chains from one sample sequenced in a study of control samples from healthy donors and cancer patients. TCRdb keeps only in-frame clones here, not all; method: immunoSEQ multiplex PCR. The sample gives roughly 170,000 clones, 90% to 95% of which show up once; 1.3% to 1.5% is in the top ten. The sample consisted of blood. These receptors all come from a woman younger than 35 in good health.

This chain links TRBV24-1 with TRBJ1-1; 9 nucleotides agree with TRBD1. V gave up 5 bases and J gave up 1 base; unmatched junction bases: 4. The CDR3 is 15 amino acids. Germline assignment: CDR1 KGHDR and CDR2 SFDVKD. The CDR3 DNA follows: TGTGCCACCAGTGGGGGACAGGGATGGAACACTGAAGCTTTCTTT. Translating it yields CATSGGQGWNTEAFF.

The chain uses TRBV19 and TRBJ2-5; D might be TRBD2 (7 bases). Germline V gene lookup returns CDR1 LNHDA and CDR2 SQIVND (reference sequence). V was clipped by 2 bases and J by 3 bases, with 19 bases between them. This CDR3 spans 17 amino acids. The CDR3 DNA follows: TGTGCCAGTAGTATAAAGAAGGAGGGGGGGAGGGAAGAGACCCAGTACTTC. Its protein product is CASSIKKEGGREETQYF.